The source of this TCR beta chain is a study of response to subunit inactivated influenza vaccine. Study findings and constraints: A suggestion made by the authors is that each seasonal influenza vaccination recruits few new T cells.

Germline assignment: CDR1 SQVTM and CDR2 ANQGSEA. The CDR3 spans 13 residues. J lost 2 bases, V lost 7 bases, and 7 bases had no gene match. This clonotype has more than one count but fewer than ten. Its matching antigen is unknown. TCRdb reanalysed the RT-PCR reads using MiXCR and keeps one entry per CDR3 protein. The table includes 630,000 or so distinct CDR3 sequences, 15% to 17% detected once. The chain is built from TRBV29-1 and TRBJ2-5; TRBD1 aligns across 7 bases. This sample comprised PBMCs from blood, obtained 11 to 12 days after vaccination. The source of this sequence is a middle-aged man who received an inactivated influenza vaccine. The CDR3 coding sequence is TGCAGCGCCGCACACAGGGGACAAGAGACCCAGTACTTC. Translating gives CSAAHRGQETQYF.